This T cell receptor beta chain was recorded in a study of vaccination effects on CD4 cells after COVID-19 (dated by TCRdb to the early 2020s). Context from the whole study: Two doses of either the BNT162b2 or the mRNA-1273 mRNA SARS-CoV-2 vaccine were administered to participants. Pre-vaccine samples from a couple of convalescent patients were drawn 16 days and one week before the first dose, 142 and 148 days after COVID-19 diagnosis. The study compared SARS-CoV-2 spike-specific CD4+ TCR repertoires before and after mRNA vaccination in COVID-19 convalescent patients and infection-naive vaccine recipients. Cultures from other donors in the study were sequenced with the Oncomine TCR Beta short-read assay on an Illumina iSeq 100. A total of around eleven COVID-19 convalescent patients and a handful of SARS-CoV-2-naive healthy vaccine recipients were included in the full study.

Comments on this clone: Its binding antigen is unknown. One base away there is no much larger clone; base qualities are not given.

The paper's findings and limits, for the study overall: Clones induced by infection and clones induced by vaccination both contracted markedly at late timepoints after vaccination, which fits with T cell responses waning over time. Among convalescent patients, the spike-reactive repertoire after vaccination was made up mainly of new vaccine-induced clones that were largely distinct from the clones induced by infection. Limitations of the study were the small number of convalescent patients and the absence of early post-infection timepoints.

CDR1 and CDR2, per the germline V gene, are SGHTA and FQGNSA. V sheds 4 bases and J sheds 5 bases, leaving 18 bases between their ends. The CDR3 runs 15 amino acids, cysteine and phenylalanine included. The only DNA kept is the CDR3, 45 bases in frame from the first base. The ViraFEST assay stimulated PBMC with viral peptide pools and then used TCR sequencing to identify antigen-specific CD4+ T cell clonotypes by expansion. After around 10 days of culture, CD4+ T cells were isolated with the EasySep CD4+ T cell isolation kit. PCR-confirmed SARS-CoV-2 infection had occurred in convalescent patients between March and December 2020, before the Alpha, Beta and Delta variants emerged in the United States. Approximately 2 million PBMC per well were cultured with 8.5 to 10 ug/ml peptides in IMDM containing about 5% human AB serum, approximately 10 IU/ml IL-2 and gentamicin. For the negative control culture condition, an HIV-1 Nef peptide pool was used. On days 3 and 7, half of the culture medium was replaced with fresh IL-2-containing medium. Unless noted otherwise, every peptide stimulation condition was grown in triplicate wells. PBMC were separated from whole blood using Ficoll-Paque Plus gradient centrifugation and were then either cryopreserved at -140C or used fresh. The QIAamp micro DNA kit was used to extract genomic DNA from the cultured CD4+ T cells.

Receptor amplification or capture employed the immunoSEQ multiplex PCR assay. DNA from the cultured, isolated CD4+ T cells was subjected to TCR beta CDR3 sequencing. As for the authors' bioinformatics: Non-productive TCR sequences were discarded, and reads were trimmed to the CDR3 region, with only CDR3s of 7 or more amino acids retained. Antigen-specific clonotypes were identified using the MANAFEST web app by comparison of expansion in peptide wells against reference cultures. To count as positive, a clone had to show expansion at FDR<0.05 compared with the reference and with all other wells, an odds ratio above 5, and a frequency above 0.1% in two replicate wells. Clonotypes significantly expanded in SARS-CoV-2 spike wells and in at least one common cold coronavirus spike condition were defined as cross-reactive. CDR3 similarity was assessed by Levenshtein distance using the stringdist R package, and unrooted trees were constructed with ape in R 3.6.1. TCRdb provides this immuneACCESS table in a form limited to in-frame rearrangements. Some clones are lacking; in checked studies, under half of them reflect an unresolved V gene, and why the rest are absent is not known. The DNA gave D and trimming, while V, J and clone size come from that table. In this sample the table shows about 70,000 clones, around 70% of which occur a single time. In total, the top ten clones hold 5% of the sample.

The receptor was isolated from a human donor who had a prior SARS-CoV-2 infection. Sequencing used CD4+ T cells from PBMCs cultured with HIV peptides, obtained before COVID-19 vaccination. In the paper's terms, the cell subset or site label means: HIV-1 Nef peptide pool negative control/reference culture. The sequence joins TRBV7-2 to TRBJ2-7; TRBD1 might be the D gene, on 6 matching bases. Read as DNA, the sequence is TGTGCCAGCAGCTCACAAAACCACAGGGTCCACGAGCAGTACTTC. It translates as CASSSQNHRVHEQYF. When the CDR3 is completed using the reference TRBV7-2 and TRBJ2-7 genes on either side, the full variable domain is GAGVSQSPSNKVTEKGKDVELRCDPISGHTALYWYRQSLGQGLEFLIYFQGNSAPDKSGLPSDRFSAERTGGSVSTLTIQRTQQEDSAVYLCASSSQNHRVHEQYFGPGTRLTVT.